A single sample gave rise to the 19 T cell receptor beta chains below, sequenced in a study of T cells in women clearing cervical HPV infection. Method: immunoSEQ multiplex PCR; TCRdb's copy keeps in-frame clones and lacks some. Its table records fewer than 30,000 clones. Sequencing was carried out using blood buffy coat. These receptors came from a woman between 18 and 70 years old with a cervical HPV16 infection that either progressed to CIN3+ or cleared (not recorded which).

On this clone itself: The CDR3 is cut off 3 residues early in the read; its end comes from the germline J gene. The rearrangement uses TRBV20-1 and TRBJ1-2, with 7 bases that match TRBD1. The germline V gene has CDR1 DFQATT and CDR2 SNEGSKA (reference sequence). This CDR3 comprises 13 residues. V lost 3 bases, J lost 2 bases, and 3 bases stayed unmatched. The DNA read from the CDR3 is TGCAGTGCTAGTCAGGACAGGAACTATGGC. Protein sequence: CSASQDRNYG. The CDR3 reads in full as CSASQDRNYGYTF.

This chain's CDR3 is CASSQEGRVEQYF. The DNA read from the CDR3 is TGCGCCAGCAGCCAAGAGGGCAGGGTCGAG. The rearrangement joins TRBV4-1 to TRBJ2-7; a possible D gene is TRBD1 (5 bases). The sequenced fragment ends 3 residues before the CDR3 boundary, so the rest is inferred from the germline J gene. The germline CDR1 and CDR2 sequences are MGHRA and YSYEKL. The V and J ends lost 0 bases and 6 bases respectively, with 9 bases between them. The CDR3 length is 13 residues.

Note on this clone: The read comes to an end 3 residues before the CDR3 does, leaving the germline J gene to fill in the end. The V gene is TRBV6-2 or TRBV6-3, the J gene TRBJ1-5; TRBD1 might be the D (6 bases). The germline V gene encodes CDR1 MNHEY and CDR2 SVGEGT. This CDR3 is 12 amino acids long. Trimming pared 10 bases from V and 4 bases from J, leaving 11 bases between. The DNA read from the CDR3 is TGTGCCACCGAACAGGGAAATCAGCCC. Translation gives CATEQGNQP. From start to end, the CDR3 is CATEQGNQPQHF.

Comments on this clone: The CDR3 end is not reached by the read, which stops 3 residues before it; the germline J gene fills it in. The chain recombines TRBV19 with TRBJ1-6, with 7 positions matching TRBD1. Trimming cost V 3 bases and J 7 bases; bases outside gene matches: 3. CDR3 length equals 14 residues. Per germline, CDR1 LNHDA and CDR2 SQIVND (reference sequence). The CDR3 loop is CASSIGQANSPLHF. The sequenced part of the CDR3 DNA is TGTGCCAGTAGTATCGGACAGGCGAATTCACCC.

The CDR3 loop is CASSFRTGESPLHF. The CDR3 DNA, read in part, is TGTGCCAGCAGCTTTCGGACAGGGGAATCACCC. The rearrangement joins TRBV7-9 to TRBJ1-6, with 9 bases identical to TRBD1. With the read ending 3 residues before the CDR3 end, the germline J gene is used to fill in that end. Germline V gene lookup returns CDR1 SEHNR and CDR2 FQNEAQ (reference sequence). Trimming at V came to 3 bases and at J to 10 bases, leaving 4 bases not matched to a gene. The CDR3 runs 14 residues.

Concerning this clone: The CDR3 end lies 3 residues beyond the end of the read and is filled in from the germline J gene. This chain links TRBV18 with TRBJ1-6; 7 bases are a match to TRBD1. This CDR3 contains 15 residues. Trimming took 2 bases from V and 5 from J; bases not matched to a gene: 3. CDR1 KGHSH and CDR2 LQKENI come from the germline V gene. The CDR3 here is CASSPGTANNSPLHF. Partial CDR3 DNA: TGTGCCAGCTCACCAGGGACAGCGAATAATTCACCC. Based on the CDR3 plus reference TRBV18 and TRBJ1-6, the full variable domain is NAGVMQNPRHLVRRRGQEARLRCSPMKGHSHVYWYRQLPEEGLKFMVYLQKENIIDESGMPKERFSAEFPKEGPSILRIQQVVRGDSAAYFCASSPGTANNSPLHFGNGTRLTVT.

For this clone: Read sequence stops 3 residues before the CDR3 end, and the germline J gene provides the missing end. This rearrangement joins TRBV5-4 to TRBJ2-3, with a weak D call TRBD1 (5 bases). The CDR3 has 14 amino acids. Germline V gene lookup returns CDR1 SGHNT and CDR2 YYREEE (reference sequence). Trimming cost V 0 bases and J 1 base, with 6 bases left between them. The CDR3 loop reads CASSLARGTDTQYF. CDR3 DNA, as far as it was read: TGTGCCAGCAGCTTGGCCAGGGGCACAGATACG.

As for this clone: The read ends 3 residues before the CDR3 terminus; that terminus is restored from the germline J gene. The chain employs TRBV2 and TRBJ2-2; D uncertain. The length of the CDR3 is 14 residues. The V gene lost 2 bases and the J gene lost 0 bases, with 4 bases spanning the gap. CDR1 is SNHLY, CDR2 FYNNEI, per germline. The chain's CDR3 is CASSELANTGELFF. The part of the CDR3 DNA that was read is TGTGCCAGCAGTGAACTAGCGAACACCGGGGAG.

A note on this clone: The sequenced fragment ends 3 residues before the CDR3 boundary, so the rest is inferred from the germline J gene. This chain links TRBV2 with TRBJ2-7, with 9 bases identical to TRBD2. This CDR3 spans 15 amino acids. V dropped 3 bases and J dropped 3; count of bases not matched to a gene: 6. Looked up from germline, CDR1 is SNHLY and CDR2 is FYNNEI. The sequenced part of the CDR3 DNA is TGTGCCAGCAGTGATATTAGCGGGGGAATCTACGAG. It codes for CASSDISGGIYE. The entire CDR3 protein is CASSDISGGIYEQYF.

With regard to this clone: The sequence runs out 3 residues before the end of the CDR3; the remainder is reconstructed from the germline J gene. This chain links TRBV7-3 with TRBJ2-7; 9 nucleotides match TRBD2. Germline V lookup: CDR1 SGHTA, CDR2 FQGTGA. The CDR3 loop spans 15 amino acids. The V segment lost 0 bases and the J segment 2 bases; nucleotides outside the gene matches: 2. The CDR3 here is CASSLTGGGAYEQYF. CDR3 bases read: TGTGCCAGCAGCTTAACTGGCGGGGGGGCCTACGAG.

Turning to this clone: The CDR3 end falls 3 residues outside the read, so it is completed with the germline J gene. V and J are TRBV7-2 and TRBJ2-1, with 10 bases aligning to TRBD2. Trimming took 5 bases from V and 6 from J; bases not matched to a gene: 7. Germline values: CDR1 SGHTA, CDR2 FQGNSA. This CDR3 is built from 15 residues. The CDR3 bases that were read are TGTGCCAGCAGCGAGACCGGGACTAGCGCCAATGAG. It encodes CASSETGTSANE. The CDR3, in full, reads CASSETGTSANEQFF.

Details on this clone: Coverage ceases 3 residues before the CDR3 finishes, and the germline J gene fills in the end. The chain carries TRBV5-5 and TRBJ2-7, with D perhaps matching TRBD1 (6 bases). The CDR3 is made up of 15 amino acids. The V and J ends lost 5 bases and 3 bases respectively, with 18 bases between them. Germline CDR1 SGHKS, CDR2 YYEKEE (reference sequence). The covered CDR3 bases are TGTGCCAGCAGTTTTTCCCCCCAAGGGGGCTACGAG. This translates into CASSFSPQGGYE. In full, the CDR3 reads CASSFSPQGGYEQYF.

Comments on this clone: The missing CDR3 end, 3 residues past where the read stops, is filled in from the germline J gene. The chain uses TRBV12-3 or TRBV12-4 and TRBJ2-3; D is possibly TRBD1 (5 bases). There are 14 residues in the CDR3. Trimming removed 7 bases at V and 4 bases at J, with 15 bases between. CDR3 residues: CASTRLGASDTQYF. The covered CDR3 bases are TGTGCCAGCACCCGATTAGGGGCCTCAGATACG.

The CDR3 bases that were read are TGTGCCAGCAGTGCAACTGAGGGTTCACCC. Protein product: CASSATEGSP. The whole CDR3 reads CASSATEGSPLHF. V gene TRBV6-2 or TRBV6-3 combines with J gene TRBJ1-6; D uncertain. The missing CDR3 end, 3 residues past where the read stops, is filled in from the germline J gene. Germline values: CDR1 MNHEY, CDR2 SVGEGT. V lost 5 bases and J 9 bases, leaving 11 bases between the germline ends. CDR3 size: 13 residues.

As concerns this clone: Sequencing ends 3 residues short of the CDR3 end; the germline J gene provides the rest. The rearrangement uses TRBV4-2 and TRBJ1-3; the match to TRBD1 covers 9 bases. The CDR3 consists of 18 residues. Germline V gene data show CDR1 as LGHNA and CDR2 as YNFKEQ. With V trimmed by 3 bases and J by 9 bases, 18 bases remained unmatched. CDR3 DNA, as far as it was read: TGTGCCAGCAGCCACCAAGGTGGGACAGGGTTCCACCGGGGCACC. Translation: CASSHQGGTGFHRGT. The full-length CDR3 reads as CASSHQGGTGFHRGTIYF.

As for this clone: Coverage ceases 3 residues before the CDR3 finishes, and the germline J gene fills in the end. The chain is built from TRBV10-3 and TRBJ1-5; D may be TRBD1 (5 bases). The CDR3 totals 15 residues. Per the germline V gene, CDR1 is ENHRY and CDR2 is SYGVKD. The V and J ends lost 4 bases and 1 base respectively, with 11 bases between them. The covered CDR3 bases are TGTGCCATCAGTGTGGACCGACAGAGCAATCAGCCC. This codes for CAISVDRQSNQP. The full CDR3 protein reads CAISVDRQSNQPQHF.

Details on this clone: The read finishes 3 residues shy of the CDR3 end, and the germline J gene is used to complete it. This chain uses TRBV5-5 with TRBJ2-7; 8 bases agree with TRBD2. CDR1 is SGHKS, CDR2 YYEKEE, per germline (reference sequence). CDR3 length equals 15 residues. J lost 0 bases, V lost 6 bases, and 8 bases had no gene match. The CDR3 reads CASTPSGTSSYEQYF. The sequenced CDR3 bases are TGTGCCAGCACCCCCAGTGGGACTAGCTCCTACGAG.

Notes on this clone: The sequence runs out 3 residues before the end of the CDR3; the remainder is reconstructed from the germline J gene. The chain recombines TRBV11-1 with TRBJ2-3; the D gene is possibly TRBD1 (5 bases). The CDR3 has 15 residues. Trimming left V 0 bases short and J 4 bases short, with 11 bases between. Germline lookup yields CDR1 SGHAT and CDR2 FQDESV (reference sequence). The part of the CDR3 DNA that was read is TGTGCCAGCAGCTTAGCGACAGTAGACTCAGATACG. The encoded protein is CASSLATVDSDT. The full CDR3 protein reads CASSLATVDSDTQYF.

Points on this clone: The DNA ends 3 residues before the CDR3 does, and the rest of the CDR3 is filled in from the germline J gene. The V call is TRBV2, the J call TRBJ2-1, with TRBD1 matching over 10 bases. The germline gives CDR1 SNHLY, CDR2 FYNNEI. The junction had 7 bases not matched to a gene; V was cut back by 6 bases and J by 5 bases. The CDR3 is 15 residues long. The DNA read from the CDR3 is TGTGCCAGCAGAGCCGGGACAGGGGTCGACAATGAG. As protein: CASRAGTGVDNE. The whole CDR3 protein is CASRAGTGVDNEQFF.